This is a list of T cell receptor beta chains from one sample in a study of cytomegalovirus exposure and HLA in healthy donors. Profiled with immunoSEQ multiplex PCR; TCRdb holds only in-frame clones, not every one. The sample records about 120,000 clones, approximately 72% being singletons. Sequencing input: PBMCs. The receptors stem from a man in his sixties in good health and CMV-seropositive. CDR3s include the opening cysteine and the closing phenylalanine or tryptophan. The D gene is left open where the match is weak. Clone size is given for some rows only: seen once, a few or many times, or a class if the clone is expanded.

size,J,D,V,DNA,CDR3
many,TRBJ1-5,-,TRBV29-1,TGCAGCGTTGCAGGGAATAGCAATCAGCCCCAGCATTTT,CSVAGNSNQPQHF
-,TRBJ2-3,-,TRBV5-8,TGTGCCAGCAGCTTTGGCCGGGACATTACTAGTGCAGATACGCAGTATTTT,CASSFGRDITSADTQYF
few,TRBJ1-1,TRBD1,TRBV9,TGTGCCAGCAGCGTAGCTGGGTTGGGTCAGGGGGCGTCAGAAGCTTTCTTT,CASSVAGLGQGASEAFF
-,TRBJ1-2,-,TRBV9,TGTGCCAGCAGCGGACAGGTTGGCTACACCTTC,CASSGQVGYTF
-,TRBJ2-1,TRBD1,TRBV5-1,TGCGCCAGCAGCGCCGGGACAGGGGGTTCCTACAATGAGCAGTTCTTC,CASSAGTGGSYNEQFF
-,TRBJ1-2,TRBD1,TRBV19,TGTGCCAGTAGTATAAGGGGGCTTGGCTACACCTTC,CASSIRGLGYTF
-,TRBJ1-5,TRBD1,TRBV19,TGTGCCAGTTGGACCGGGACAGGGGGCCTTCAGCCCCAGCATTTT,CASWTGTGGLQPQHF
-,TRBJ1-4,TRBD1,TRBV27,TGTGCCAGCAGTCGACAGGGGGCGACTAATGAAAAACTGTTTTTT,CASSRQGATNEKLFF
few,TRBJ2-7,-,TRBV21-1,TGTGCCAGCCAACCCAACGGACTAGCGGGGTCGAGCTCCTACGAGCAGTACTTC,CASQPNGLAGSSSYEQYF
-,TRBJ1-5,TRBD1,TRBV29-1,TGCAGCGCTGGGGACAGGCCAAATCAGCCCCAGCATTTT,CSAGDRPNQPQHF
-,TRBJ2-2,TRBD1,TRBV7-3,TGTGCCAGCAGCTTCTCCGGGACAGGGGATTCCAGGGAGCTGTTTTTT,CASSFSGTGDSRELFF
-,TRBJ2-1,TRBD1,TRBV10-3,TGTGCCATCAGTGAGTGGGACAGGGGAATAAGCTCCTACAATGAGCAGTTCTTC,CAISEWDRGISSYNEQFF
-,TRBJ2-7,TRBD1,TRBV11-1,TGTGCCAGCAGCTTATCCCGGGACAGGGGCGACGAGCAGTACTTC,CASSLSRDRGDEQYF
-,TRBJ2-3,-,TRBV9,TGTGCCAGCAGCGGCGGGGGCGGGCTGAGCACAGATACGCAGTATTTT,CASSGGGGLSTDTQYF
-,TRBJ2-5,TRBD1,TRBV5-1,TGCGCCAGCAGCGGGGGACAGGGATCGGAGACCCAGTACTTC,CASSGGQGSETQYF
-,TRBJ1-6,-,TRBV4-1,TGCGCCAGCAAACCTGGGCCAATGGAGAGGGAGTATTCACCCCTCCACTTT,CASKPGPMEREYSPLHF
-,TRBJ1-2,-,TRBV5-4,TGTGCCAGCAGCTTGGACAGCCTCTATGGCTACACCTTC,CASSLDSLYGYTF
once,TRBJ2-7,TRBD1,TRBV11-2,TGTGCCAGCAGCTCCCCAGGGGGTACCCTCTACGAGCAGTACTTC,CASSSPGGTLYEQYF
-,TRBJ1-5,-,TRBV18,TGTGCCAGCTCACCACGGCAGGGCGGCCAGCATTTT,CASSPRQGGQHF
-,TRBJ2-7,TRBD2,TRBV2,TGTGCCAGCAGTGAAGTACTAGGACTAGCGCTGAACTACGAGCAGTACTTC,CASSEVLGLALNYEQYF
few,TRBJ2-1,-,TRBV4-2,TGTGCCAGCAGCCAAGAGGCGGGGAAGAGCTATGAGCAGTTCTTC,CASSQEAGKSYEQFF
-,TRBJ1-6,-,TRBV27,TGTGCCAGCAGCCTCGCCAGGGCCGGTTCACCCCTCCACTTT,CASSLARAGSPLHF
-,TRBJ2-7,-,TRBV27,TGTGCCAGCAGTTTTGGGGGGACCGTCGGCTACGAGCAGTACTTC,CASSFGGTVGYEQYF
-,TRBJ1-1,TRBD1,TRBV25-1,TGTGCCAGCAGTGGATCAGGGGGCTTGAACACTGAAGCTTTCTTT,CASSGSGGLNTEAFF
-,TRBJ2-5,TRBD1,TRBV9,TGTGCCAGCAGCCCCGGGACAGAAGAGACCCAGTACTTC,CASSPGTEETQYF
-,TRBJ2-7,TRBD1,TRBV28,TGTGCCAGCAGTCCGCCGGGACAGGGAGTGCGGGAGCAGTACTTC,CASSPPGQGVREQYF
few,TRBJ2-7,-,TRBV9,TGTGCCAGCAGCGTAGAGGGAGCCTCCTACGAGCAGTACTTC,CASSVEGASYEQYF
few,TRBJ2-7,-,TRBV7-2,TGTGCCAGCAGCTTCTTAGGACAGCTCTCCGAGCAGTACTTC,CASSFLGQLSEQYF
-,TRBJ1-2,-,TRBV6-1,TGTGCCAGCAGTGAATTCTACGACTATGGCTACACCTTC,CASSEFYDYGYTF
once,TRBJ2-7,TRBD2,TRBV27,TGTGCCAGCAGTTCCAGGACTAGCGGGAGGGCAGCCGAGCAGTACTTC,CASSSRTSGRAAEQYF
few,TRBJ1-2,-,TRBV5-5,TGTGCCAGCAGCTTGGCACAGATGAACTATGGCTACACCTTC,CASSLAQMNYGYTF
-,TRBJ2-7,TRBD2,TRBV4-1,TGCGCCAGCAGCCAAAATAGCGGGAGGATCCACGAGCAGTACTTC,CASSQNSGRIHEQYF
-,TRBJ1-1,TRBD1,TRBV14,TGTGCCAGCAGCCAAATAGGGGGCGGCTCTTCTGAAGCTTTCTTT,CASSQIGGGSSEAFF
-,TRBJ1-2,-,TRBV5-1,TGCGCCAGCAGCTTGGCCGCGGGGGCCGATGGCTACACCTTC,CASSLAAGADGYTF
-,TRBJ2-1,TRBD2,TRBV29-1,TGCAGCGTTGAAGGGAGGAGCGGGAGAAGAGATGAGCAGTTCTTC,CSVEGRSGRRDEQFF